Detailed here is one TCR beta chain. The sample comes from a study of CD8 T cells in Susac syndrome. Sequencing of TCR beta drew on CD8+ and CD4+ T cells from blood. The healthy controls were matched to patients by age and sex. Negative isolation was used for CD8+ and CD4+ T cells, and FACS enrichment was applied to TEMRA cells. Looked up from germline, CDR1 is SGHRS and CDR2 is YFSETQ. CDR3 length: 15 amino acids. The V and J ends lost 3 bases and 4 bases respectively, with 16 bases between them. RNA, at roughly 0.45 to 1 ug, was reverse transcribed with random hexamers. Amplification of TCR beta CDR3 across 54 Vbeta and 13 Jbeta was performed with immunoSEQ multiplex PCR. MiXCR was run by TCRdb on the immunoSEQ multiplex PCR reads, yielding one entry per CDR3 protein. The sample has about 150,000 distinct CDR3 sequences, around 94% seen once.

The clonotype originates from a human donor in good health. V is TRBV5-1 and J is TRBJ2-5; D possibly corresponds to TRBD2 (5 bases). The sequenced material came from CD4+ T cells from PBMCs. The CDR3 here is CASSSSGSEVETQYF. The CDR3 nucleotides are TGCGCCAGCAGCTCGTCGGGGAGTGAGGTAGAGACCCAGTACTTC. The full variable domain, its missing parts supplied by reference TRBV5-1 and TRBJ2-5, is KAGVTQTPRYLIKTRGQQVTLSCSPISGHRSVSWYQQTPGQGLQFLFEYFSETQRNKGNFPGRFSGRQFSNSRSEMNVSTLELGDSALYLCASSSSGSEVETQYFGPGTRLLVL.